This T cell receptor beta chain was sequenced during a study of shared clonotypes between healthy human individuals. Broader study findings: Against clonotypes common to all four donors, non-shared ones had lower generation probabilities.

Germline assignment: CDR1 SEHNR and CDR2 FQNEAQ (reference sequence). CDR3 size: 14 residues. Trimming took 5 bases from V and 6 from J, leaving 14 bases between them. The investigators split CD4+ cells into a CD45RA+ naive subset and a CD45RA-negative memory subset. As handled by the study authors: ImmunoSEQ supplied junction-only sequences lacking quality scores, so filtering was different. Generated by immunoSEQ multiplex PCR, the TCRdb table keeps only in-frame clones and is missing some. V and J calls and clone size are those listed in that table; D and trimming were worked out from the DNA. The sample shows 740,000 or so clones, 55% to 85% of them seen only once. About this clone: Its cognate antigen is unknown.

The gene calls are TRBV7-9 and TRBJ2-1, with D perhaps matching TRBD1 (5 bases). This clonotype was obtained from a woman aged 25 to 39 in good health. Source material: memory CD4+ T cells sorted from blood. Subset meaning: CD45RA-negative fraction. This chain's CDR3 is CASSPRIDSNEQFF. Written as DNA, the CDR3 is TGTGCCAGCAGCCCTAGAATAGACAGCAATGAGCAGTTCTTC.